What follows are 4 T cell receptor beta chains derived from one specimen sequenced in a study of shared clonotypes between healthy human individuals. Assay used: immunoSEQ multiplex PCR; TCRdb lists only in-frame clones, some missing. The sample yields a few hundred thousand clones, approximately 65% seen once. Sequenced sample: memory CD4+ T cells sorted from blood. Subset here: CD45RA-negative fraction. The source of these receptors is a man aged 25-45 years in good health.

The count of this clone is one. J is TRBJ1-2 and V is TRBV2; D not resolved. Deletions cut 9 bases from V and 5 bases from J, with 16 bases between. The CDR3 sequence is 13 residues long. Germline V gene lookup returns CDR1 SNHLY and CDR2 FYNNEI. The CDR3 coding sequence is TGTGCCAGTAACGGGTATGCGGCGTATGGCTACACCTTC. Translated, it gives CASNGYAAYGYTF.

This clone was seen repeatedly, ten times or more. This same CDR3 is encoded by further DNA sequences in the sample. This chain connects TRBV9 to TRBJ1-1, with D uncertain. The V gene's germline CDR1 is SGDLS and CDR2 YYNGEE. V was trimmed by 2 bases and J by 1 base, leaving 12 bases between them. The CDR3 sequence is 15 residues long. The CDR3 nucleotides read TGTGCCAGCAGCGTGGGAAGTTTGGGGAACACTGAAGCTTTCTTT. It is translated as CASSVGSLGNTEAFF. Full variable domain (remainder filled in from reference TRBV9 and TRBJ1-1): DSGVTQTPKHLITATGQRVTLRCSPRSGDLSVYWYQQSLDQGLQFLIQYYNGEERAKGNILERFSAQQFPDLHSELNLSSLELGDSALYFCASSVGSLGNTEAFFGQGTRLTVV.

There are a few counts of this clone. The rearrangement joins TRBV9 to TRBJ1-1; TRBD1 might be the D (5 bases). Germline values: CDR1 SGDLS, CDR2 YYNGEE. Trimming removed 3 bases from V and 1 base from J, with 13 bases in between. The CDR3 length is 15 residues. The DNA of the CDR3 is TGTGCCAGCAGCGGAAGGGACGGAAAGAACACTGAAGCTTTCTTT. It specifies CASSGRDGKNTEAFF.

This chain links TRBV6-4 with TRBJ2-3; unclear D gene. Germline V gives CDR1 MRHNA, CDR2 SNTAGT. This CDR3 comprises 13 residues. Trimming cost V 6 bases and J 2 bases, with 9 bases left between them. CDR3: CASSPSFTDTQYF. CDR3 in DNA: TGTGCCAGCAGCCCTTCTTTCACAGATACGCAGTATTTT.